This TCR beta chain appears in the sequencing data of a study of blood T cell repertoires in COVID-19. At the level of the study: Acute-phase and convalescent COVID-19 samples originated in the United States, Italy and Spain.

The CDR3 has 15 residues. Per germline, CDR1 MNHEY and CDR2 SVGAGI. J gave up 0 bases and V 2 bases, and 2 bases lay outside the gene matches. The assay was immunoSEQ multiplex PCR, and TCRdb's table has in-frame clones only and misses some. The table lists about 190,000 clones, roughly 84% of them singletons, with roughly 3.2% in the top ten. Exposed participants encountered a COVID-19 case during the 2 weeks preceding study entry. The sequenced material came from PBMCs or T cells enriched from blood (not recorded which). The clonotype originates from a woman aged 25 to 45 who had been exposed to COVID-19. This chain connects TRBV6-5 to TRBJ2-3, with 7 bases matching TRBD1. The CDR3 is CASSYRDRSTDTQYF. The DNA for the CDR3 is TGTGCCAGCAGTTACCGGGACAGAAGCACAGATACGCAGTATTTT.